This TCR beta chain was captured by sequencing in a study of cytomegalovirus exposure and HLA in healthy donors. This clone was recorded once. The repertoire was sequenced with immunoSEQ multiplex PCR; TCRdb's copy has only in-frame clones and lacks some. The sample includes 250,000 to 300,000 clones, around 89% of them seen just once. CDR1 and CDR2 (germline): MGHRA, YSYEKL. V dropped 4 bases and J dropped 2 bases, with 15 bases sitting between them. The CDR3 sequence is 15 residues long. This chain joins TRBV4-1 and TRBJ2-7; the D gene is possibly TRBD1 (5 bases). Source material: PBMCs. This TCR was recovered from a woman aged 18-29 years in good health and CMV-seronegative. The CDR3 spells CASSPDSLAPYEQYF. DNA of the CDR3: TGCGCCAGCAGCCCCGACAGCCTTGCCCCCTACGAGCAGTACTTC.